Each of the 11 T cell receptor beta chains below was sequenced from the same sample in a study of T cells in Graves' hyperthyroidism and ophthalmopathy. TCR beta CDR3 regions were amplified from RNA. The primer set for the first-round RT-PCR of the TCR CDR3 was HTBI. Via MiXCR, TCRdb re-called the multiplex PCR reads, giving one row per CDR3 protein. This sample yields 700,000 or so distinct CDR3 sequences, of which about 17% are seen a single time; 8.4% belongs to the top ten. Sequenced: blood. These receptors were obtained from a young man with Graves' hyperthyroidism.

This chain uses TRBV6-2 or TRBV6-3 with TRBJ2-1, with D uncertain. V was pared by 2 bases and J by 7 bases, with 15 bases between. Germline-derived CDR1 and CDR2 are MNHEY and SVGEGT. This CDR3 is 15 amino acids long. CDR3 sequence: CASSYRVRAPNEQFF. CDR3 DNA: TGTGCCAGCAGTTACAGGGTTAGGGCTCCTAATGAGCAGTTCTTC.

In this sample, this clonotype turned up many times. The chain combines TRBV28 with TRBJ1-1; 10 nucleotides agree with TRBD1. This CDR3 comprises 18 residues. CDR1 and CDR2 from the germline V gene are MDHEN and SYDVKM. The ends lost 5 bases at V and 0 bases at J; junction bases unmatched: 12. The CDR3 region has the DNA TGTGCCAGCAGTCACCGACCGGGACAGGGGTTCCTGAACACTGAAGCTTTCTTT. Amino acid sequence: CASSHRPGQGFLNTEAFF.

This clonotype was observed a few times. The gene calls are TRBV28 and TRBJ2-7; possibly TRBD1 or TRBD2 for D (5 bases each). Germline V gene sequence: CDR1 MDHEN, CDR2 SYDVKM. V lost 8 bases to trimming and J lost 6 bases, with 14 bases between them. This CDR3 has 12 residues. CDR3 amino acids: CASLDEGREQYF. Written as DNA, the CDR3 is TGTGCCAGCCTTGACGAGGGACGCGAGCAGTACTTC.

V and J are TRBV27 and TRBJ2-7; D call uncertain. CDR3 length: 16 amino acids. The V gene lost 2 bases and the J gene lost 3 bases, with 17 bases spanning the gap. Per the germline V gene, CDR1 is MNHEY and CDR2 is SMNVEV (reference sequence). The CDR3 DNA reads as TGTGCCAGCAGTTTAGGTTCTCCAGTTCTGGGCTACGAGCAGTACTTC. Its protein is CASSLGSPVLGYEQYF.

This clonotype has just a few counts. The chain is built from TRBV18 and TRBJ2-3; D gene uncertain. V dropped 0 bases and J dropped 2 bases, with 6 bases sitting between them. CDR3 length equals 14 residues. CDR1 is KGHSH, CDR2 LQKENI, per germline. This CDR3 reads CASSPPMVTDTQYF. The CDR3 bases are TGTGCCAGCTCACCACCGATGGTCACAGATACGCAGTATTTT.

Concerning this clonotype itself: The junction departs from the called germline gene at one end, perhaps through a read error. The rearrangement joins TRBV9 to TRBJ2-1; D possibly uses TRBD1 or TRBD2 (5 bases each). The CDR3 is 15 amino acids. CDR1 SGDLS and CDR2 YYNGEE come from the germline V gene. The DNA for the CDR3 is TGTGCTAGCAGCCCAGTGGGACGCCCCTACAATGAGCAGTTCTTC. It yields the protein CASSPVGRPYNEQFF.

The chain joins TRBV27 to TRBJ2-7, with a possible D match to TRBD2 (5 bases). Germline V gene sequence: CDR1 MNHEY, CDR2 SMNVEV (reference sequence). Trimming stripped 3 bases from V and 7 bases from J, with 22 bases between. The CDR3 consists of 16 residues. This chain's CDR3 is CASSFEGRAATWEQYF. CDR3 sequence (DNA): TGTGCCAGCAGTTTTGAAGGGAGAGCGGCTACTTGGGAGCAGTACTTC.

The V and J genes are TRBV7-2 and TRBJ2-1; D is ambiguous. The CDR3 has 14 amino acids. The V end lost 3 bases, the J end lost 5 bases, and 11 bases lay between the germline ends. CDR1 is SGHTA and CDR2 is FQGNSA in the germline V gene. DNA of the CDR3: TGTGCCAGCAGCTTTTTTGGGCGCCACAATGAGCAGTTCTTC. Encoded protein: CASSFFGRHNEQFF.

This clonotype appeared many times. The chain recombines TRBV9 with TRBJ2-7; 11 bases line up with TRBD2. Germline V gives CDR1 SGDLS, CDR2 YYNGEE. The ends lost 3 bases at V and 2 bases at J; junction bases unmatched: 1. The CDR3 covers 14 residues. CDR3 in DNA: TGTGCCAGCAGCGAGGGACTAGCGGCCTACGAGCAGTACTTC. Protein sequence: CASSEGLAAYEQYF.

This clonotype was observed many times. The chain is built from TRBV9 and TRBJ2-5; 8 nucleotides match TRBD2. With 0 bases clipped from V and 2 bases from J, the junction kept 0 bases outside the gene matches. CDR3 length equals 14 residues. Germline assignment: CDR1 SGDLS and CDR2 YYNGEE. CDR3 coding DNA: TGTGCCAGCAGCGTAGCGGGAGGGCAAGAGACCCAGTACTTC. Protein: CASSVAGGQETQYF.

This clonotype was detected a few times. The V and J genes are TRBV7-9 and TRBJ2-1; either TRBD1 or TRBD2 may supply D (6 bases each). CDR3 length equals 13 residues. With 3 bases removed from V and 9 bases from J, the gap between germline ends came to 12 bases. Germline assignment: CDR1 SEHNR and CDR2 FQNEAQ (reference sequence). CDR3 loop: CASSLEGGGEQFF. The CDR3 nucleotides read TGTGCCAGCAGCTTGGAGGGGGGCGGTGAGCAGTTCTTC.